The 14 T cell receptor beta chains reported below all come from one sample, sequenced in a study of shared clonotypes between healthy human individuals. Some clones are missing from TCRdb's copy, which holds only in-frame ones; the method was immunoSEQ multiplex PCR. The sample shows over a million clones, approximately 80% of them seen only once. Sequencing was carried out using memory CD4+ T cells from PBMCs. Subset given: CD45RA-negative fraction. Receptor source: a man aged 18 to 30 in good health. Some clones in this sample may be carry-over from other donors' samples.

The rearrangement links TRBV4-1 to TRBJ1-5; possible D gene TRBD1, 6 bases. Per the germline V gene, CDR1 is MGHRA and CDR2 is YSYEKL. The length of the CDR3 is 17 residues. The V gene lost 1 base and the J gene lost 3 bases, with 16 bases spanning the gap. CDR3 sequence: CASSQGRQGQLNQPQHF. In nucleotides, the CDR3 is TGCGCCAGCAGCCAAGGCCGACAAGGACAGCTCAATCAGCCCCAGCATTTT.

Remarks on this clone: This same CDR3 is encoded by further DNA sequences in the sample. This rearrangement joins TRBV30 to TRBJ1-1; the match to TRBD1 covers 7 bases. The ends lost 4 bases at V and 1 base at J; junction bases unmatched: 3. From germline, CDR1 is GTSNPN and CDR2 SVGIG (reference sequence). This CDR3 spans 13 amino acids. CDR3 nucleotides: TGTGCCTGGAAACAGGGGAGGAACACTGAAGCTTTCTTT. Its translation: CAWKQGRNTEAFF.

This chain joins TRBV5-1 and TRBJ2-2; no clear D. The CDR3 is 12 residues long. V dropped 6 bases and J dropped 5 bases, with 8 bases sitting between them. Germline values: CDR1 SGHRS, CDR2 YFSETQ. The CDR3 loop reads CASMFLTGELFF. The CDR3 DNA follows: TGCGCCAGCATGTTCTTAACCGGGGAGCTGTTTTTT. The full variable domain, with the rest looked up from reference TRBV5-1 and TRBJ2-2, is KAGVTQTPRYLIKTRGQQVTLSCSPISGHRSVSWYQQTPGQGLQFLFEYFSETQRNKGNFPGRFSGRQFSNSRSEMNVSTLELGDSALYLCASMFLTGELFFGEGSRLTVL.

Points on this clone: The identical CDR3 is also encoded by other nucleotide sequences in the sample. The CDR3: CASSLVTVSYEQYF. The CDR3 nucleotides read TGTGCCAGCAGCTTGGTCACTGTTTCCTACGAGCAGTACTTC. The chain uses TRBV11-2 and TRBJ2-5; D not resolved. The last part of the DNA fits TRBJ2-7 better; the J call may be wrong. The CDR3 is made up of 14 amino acids. Germline CDR1 reads SGHAT; CDR2 reads FQNNGV.

The rearrangement joins TRBV11-1 to TRBJ2-3, with D perhaps matching TRBD1 (6 bases). CDR3 length: 13 residues. The ends were cut back, 5 bases at V and 6 bases at J, with 12 bases in the middle. Germline values: CDR1 SGHAT, CDR2 FQDESV (reference sequence). The CDR3 nucleotides are TGTGCCAGCAGCATGACAGGACCGGATACGCAGTATTTT. It yields the protein CASSMTGPDTQYF.

The rearrangement uses TRBV7-9 and TRBJ2-3; no clear D. This CDR3 is built from 12 residues. With 7 bases removed from V and 0 bases from J, the gap between germline ends came to 5 bases. Germline V lookup: CDR1 SEHNR, CDR2 FQNEAQ (reference sequence). Here the CDR3 reads CASTPSTDTQYF. CDR3 in DNA: TGTGCCAGCACCCCTAGCACAGATACGCAGTATTTT.

The chain couples TRBV7-2 to TRBJ2-7; 8 bases map to TRBD2. Trimming at V came to 1 base and at J to 5 bases, leaving 10 bases not matched to a gene. The CDR3 contains 16 residues. Germline assignment: CDR1 SGHTA and CDR2 FQGNSA. The CDR3 DNA is TGTGCCAGCAGCTTAGATAGCGGGACCCTCGCCCACGAGCAGTACTTC. The encoded protein is CASSLDSGTLAHEQYF.

V gene TRBV9 combines with J gene TRBJ2-5; a possible D gene is TRBD2 (5 bases). Germline V CDR1 and CDR2: SGDLS, YYNGEE. The length of the CDR3 is 13 residues. Trimming took 4 bases from V and 9 from J, leaving 16 bases between them. CDR3 DNA sequence: TGTGCCAGCAGCCCAAGCGCCGGACTGTCCCAGTACTTC. It codes for CASSPSAGLSQYF.

The rearrangement uses TRBV11-2 and TRBJ2-3; D remains ambiguous. The CDR3 covers 14 residues. Trimming took 4 bases from V and 2 from J, leaving 10 bases between them. Germline V gene data show CDR1 as SGHAT and CDR2 as FQNNGV. The CDR3 DNA reads as TGTGCCAGCAGCTATTTATTGCTCACAGATACGCAGTATTTT. It specifies CASSYLLLTDTQYF.

This chain connects TRBV21-1 to TRBJ1-2; the DNA was not used to check the table's D call, TRBD1. TRBV21-1 is given as a pseudogene. The CDR3 spans 16 residues. Here the CDR3 DNA reads TGTGCCAGCAGCAAGCCCAGGACAGGAGGCCAATGGTGCTACACCTTC. Translation: CASSKPRTGGQWCYTF.

This chain uses TRBV5-1 with TRBJ1-4; TRBD1 might be the D (5 bases). Germline values: CDR1 SGHRS, CDR2 YFSETQ. This CDR3 spans 16 amino acids. V was cut by 0 bases and J by 8 bases, with 17 bases left in between. DNA of the CDR3: TGCGCCAGCAGCTTGGTCGGGGCAGCAATAGGGGAAAAACTGTTTTTT. This encodes CASSLVGAAIGEKLFF.

This clone was detected a few times. The chain employs TRBV18 and TRBJ1-2; D ambiguous. CDR1 is KGHSH, CDR2 LQKENI, per germline. Trimming removed 2 bases at V and 8 bases at J, with 6 bases between. There are 11 residues in the CDR3. CDR3 in DNA: TGTGCCAGCTCACCAGTGAGCGGCTACACCTTC. Residues: CASSPVSGYTF.

This clone was counted between two and nine times. This chain connects TRBV29-1 to TRBJ1-1; D is unresolved. Germline V gene sequence: CDR1 SQVTM, CDR2 ANQGSEA. The ends were cut back, 4 bases at V and 1 base at J, with 10 bases in the middle. CDR3 length: 13 residues. The CDR3, as DNA: TGCAGCGTTGTGGGTCTAGCGAACACTGAAGCTTTCTTT. Translated, it gives CSVVGLANTEAFF.

There are a few counts of this clone. The chain employs TRBV4-2 and TRBJ1-1; 8 bases agree with TRBD1. Germline V gives CDR1 LGHNA, CDR2 YNFKEQ. Germline trimming cut 1 base from V and 1 base from J; bases unmatched to any gene: 2. The CDR3 is made up of 15 amino acids. The DNA of the CDR3 is TGTGCCAGCAGCCAAGGGACAGGGCCGAACACTGAAGCTTTCTTT. This gives the protein CASSQGTGPNTEAFF.